The 29 T cell receptor beta chains below come from one sample, sequenced in a study of cytomegalovirus exposure and HLA in healthy donors. Researchers ran the PCR with 60 Vbeta and 13 Jbeta primers. This table comes from immunoSEQ multiplex PCR, and its TCRdb copy is limited to in-frame clones, with some not included. The data show about 180,000 clones, approximately 81% seen once. Sequencing was done on a sample of PBMCs. The receptors were gathered from a woman aged 25 to 45 in good health and CMV-seronegative.

CDR3 region: CASSSTGNAGYTF. In DNA, the CDR3 is TGTGCCAGCAGTTCTACAGGGAACGCTGGCTACACCTTC. The chain is built from TRBV11-2 and TRBJ1-2; TRBD1 might be the D (6 bases). The CDR3 totals 13 residues. Germline values: CDR1 SGHAT, CDR2 FQNNGV. Trimming removed 6 bases from V and 7 bases from J, with 15 bases in between.

This clone came up a few times. The V and J genes are TRBV25-1 and TRBJ1-1; D perhaps matches TRBD1 (5 bases). Germline CDR1 is MGHDK and CDR2 is SYGVNS. V dropped 7 bases and J dropped 6 bases, with 18 bases sitting between them. The CDR3 is 14 residues long. CDR3 in DNA: TGTGCCAGCACCTCATCCGCGGGGGTCCCTGAAGCTTTCTTT. It is translated as CASTSSAGVPEAFF.

This sequence joins TRBV13 and TRBJ1-1, with TRBD1 identical over 10 bases. The V gene's germline CDR1 is PRHDT and CDR2 FYEKMQ (reference sequence). The V segment lost 5 bases and the J segment 6 bases; nucleotides outside the gene matches: 6. CDR3 size: 14 residues. The CDR3 DNA sequence: TGTGCCAGCAGCACAGGACAGGGGGGCTCTGAAGCTTTCTTT. This codes for CASSTGQGGSEAFF.

Concerning this clone: One end of the junction varies from germline; a read error may be responsible. This chain links TRBV6-1 with TRBJ2-4; D is perhaps TRBD2 (6 bases). The germline CDR1 and CDR2 sequences are MNHNS and SASEGT. The CDR3 is 15 residues long. CDR3 nucleotides: TGTGCCAGCAAAACCGGGACTCTAGCCAAAAACAGTCAGTACTTC. Encoded protein: CASKTGTLAKNSQYF.

This clone was seen only a few times. The chain uses TRBV28 and TRBJ1-5; 10 bases match TRBD1. The CDR3 runs to 16 residues. V lost 5 bases, J lost 6 bases, and 10 bases stayed unmatched. Per the germline V gene, CDR1 is MDHEN and CDR2 is SYDVKM. The CDR3 loop is CASSPGTGADLQPQHF. The DNA for the CDR3 is TGTGCCAGCAGTCCGGGGACAGGGGCAGATCTTCAGCCCCAGCATTTT.

The chain is built from TRBV11-2 and TRBJ2-1; 7 nucleotides align to TRBD1. The length of the CDR3 is 16 residues. The trim removed 5 bases at V and 4 bases at J, leaving 11 bases unmatched. The V gene's germline CDR1 is SGHAT and CDR2 FQNNGV. CDR3 amino acids: CASSPIGQEQYNEQFF. As DNA, the CDR3 is TGTGCCAGCAGCCCCATTGGACAGGAACAATACAATGAGCAGTTCTTC.

J is TRBJ1-6 and V is TRBV11-2; 7 bases match TRBD1. The CDR3 is made up of 18 amino acids. Per germline, CDR1 SGHAT and CDR2 FQNNGV. The V gene end was trimmed by 8 bases and the J gene end by 8 bases; junction bases not matched to a gene: 21. The CDR3 DNA follows: TGTGCCAGCGCAGCTTTGGGCAGGGGGTTGATTGTTGATTCACCCCTCCACTTT. Encoded protein: CASAALGRGLIVDSPLHF.

This clone appeared once. The CDR3 DNA sequence: TGTGCCAGCAGCGTAGGGGGGGGGTCCCATGGCTACACCTTC. Translating gives CASSVGGGSHGYTF. The chain has TRBV9 and TRBJ1-2, with D possibly matching TRBD1 (5 bases). The germline gives CDR1 SGDLS, CDR2 YYNGEE. The CDR3 has 14 residues. V was trimmed by 0 bases and J by 6 bases, leaving 12 bases between them.

This clone was seen just once. This chain joins TRBV7-9 and TRBJ2-1; TRBD1 aligns across 10 bases. The germline V gene encodes CDR1 SEHNR and CDR2 FQNEAQ (reference sequence). The trim removed 5 bases at V and 5 bases at J, leaving 9 bases unmatched. The CDR3 has 16 amino acids. CDR3 nucleotides: TGTGCCAGCAGCCCGGGATGGGACAGGGGCCACAATGAGCAGTTCTTC. Residues: CASSPGWDRGHNEQFF.

The chain recombines TRBV9 with TRBJ2-7, with 11 bases matching TRBD1. J lost 4 bases, V lost 3 bases, and 6 bases had no gene match. Looked up from germline, CDR1 is SGDLS and CDR2 is YYNGEE. The CDR3 covers 15 residues. CDR3 coding DNA: TGTGCCAGCAGCGCCGGGACAGGGGGAACTTACGAGCAGTACTTC. It translates to CASSAGTGGTYEQYF.

The V and J genes are TRBV20-1 and TRBJ1-4, with D hard to call. Germline loops: CDR1 DFQATT, CDR2 SNEGSKA (reference sequence). Trimming shortened V by 5 bases and J by 8 bases, and 9 bases separated the two germline ends. The CDR3 is 11 amino acids. As DNA, the CDR3 is TGCAGTGCTCCGCGGGGAGAAAAACTGTTTTTT. Translated: CSAPRGEKLFF.

This rearrangement joins TRBV4-1 to TRBJ2-1; TRBD2 agrees at 10 bases. The V and J ends lost 3 bases and 10 bases, in that order; junction bases with no gene match: 12. From germline, CDR1 is MGHRA and CDR2 YSYEKL. The CDR3 is 16 amino acids. The CDR3 is CASSHERAGGPREQFF. The CDR3 DNA is TGCGCCAGCAGCCATGAGCGAGCGGGAGGGCCAAGGGAGCAGTTCTTC.

The chain is built from TRBV9 and TRBJ2-1; 11 bases align to TRBD1. Trimming took 0 bases from V and 6 from J; bases not matched to a gene: 20. CDR1 is SGDLS and CDR2 is YYNGEE in the germline V gene. The CDR3 contains 21 residues. The CDR3 nucleotides read TGTGCCAGCAGCGTAGGGCTAACAACCTCCGGGACAGGGGGTATCCTCAATGAGCAGTTCTTC. Translating it yields CASSVGLTTSGTGGILNEQFF. Supplemented by reference TRBV9 and TRBJ2-1, the full variable domain reads DSGVTQTPKHLITATGQRVTLRCSPRSGDLSVYWYQQSLDQGLQFLIQYYNGEERAKGNILERFSAQQFPDLHSELNLSSLELGDSALYFCASSVGLTTSGTGGILNEQFFGPGTRLTVL.

The chain recombines TRBV18 with TRBJ1-3; D is ambiguous. Germline lookup yields CDR1 KGHSH and CDR2 LQKENI. The CDR3 sequence is 17 residues long. Trimming pared 2 bases from V and 4 bases from J, leaving 18 bases between. The CDR3 sequence: CASSPTPVRGSGNTIYF. The CDR3 bases are TGTGCCAGCTCACCAACGCCGGTGAGAGGCTCCGGAAACACCATATATTTT.

The J gene is TRBJ2-2, the V gene TRBV6-5; D is possibly TRBD2 (6 bases). CDR3 size: 14 residues. Germline V gives CDR1 MNHEY, CDR2 SVGAGI. V was cut by 4 bases and J by 7 bases, with 13 bases left in between. The CDR3 loop reads CASSLAVRVGELFF. The CDR3 region has the DNA TGTGCCAGCAGTTTAGCGGTTAGGGTCGGGGAGCTGTTTTTT.

This clone came up once. This chain joins TRBV7-6 and TRBJ2-5; D unclear. Looked up from germline, CDR1 is SGHVS and CDR2 is FNYEAQ. This CDR3 spans 13 amino acids. Trimming pared 7 bases from V and 1 base from J, leaving 10 bases between. CDR3 nucleotide sequence: TGTGCCAGCACGCCGCATAGCCAAGAGACCCAGTACTTC. It encodes CASTPHSQETQYF. Complete variable domain (other parts from reference TRBV7-6 and TRBJ2-5): GAGVSQSPRYKVTKRGQDVALRCDPISGHVSLYWYRQALGQGPEFLTYFNYEAQQDKSGLPNDRFSAERPEGSISTLTIQRTEQRDSAMYRCASTPHSQETQYFGPGTRLLVL.

V usage is TRBV6-6 and J usage is TRBJ2-2, with D possibly TRBD2 on 6 matching bases. V lost 9 bases and J 6 bases, leaving 17 bases between the germline ends. CDR1 is MNHNY and CDR2 is SVGAGI in the germline V gene (reference sequence). The CDR3 sequence is 14 residues long. The CDR3 here is CASGVEGLSGELFF. CDR3 nucleotides: TGTGCCAGTGGCGTGGAGGGGTTGTCCGGGGAGCTGTTTTTT.

The chain employs TRBV6-5 and TRBJ2-7; 9 nucleotides align to TRBD2. Germline V gene lookup returns CDR1 MNHEY and CDR2 SVGAGI. The junction had 0 bases not matched to a gene; V was cut back by 0 bases and J by 3 bases. The CDR3 totals 14 residues. The CDR3 bases are TGTGCCAGCAGTTACTCTAGCGGGAGCTACGAGCAGTACTTC. Translation: CASSYSSGSYEQYF.

V and J are TRBV18 and TRBJ2-2, with D uncertain. The germline V gene encodes CDR1 KGHSH and CDR2 LQKENI. Between the trimmed V and J ends, which lost 2 bases and 2 bases, there was a span of 9 bases. CDR3 length: 15 amino acids. CDR3 loop: CASSPFPLNTGELFF. The DNA of the CDR3 is TGTGCCAGCTCACCATTCCCCCTTAACACCGGGGAGCTGTTTTTT.

Comment on this clone: The junction departs from germline at one end; a sequencing error may be responsible. The rearrangement links TRBV30 to TRBJ2-6; 7 bases map to TRBD1. The CDR3 length is 15 residues. CDR1 and CDR2 from the germline V gene are GTSNPN and SVGIG (reference sequence). The CDR3 is CAWSPTGAGANGLTF. For the CDR3, the DNA is TGTGCCTGGAGTCCTACAGGGGCCGGGGCCAACGGCCTGACTTTC.

Details on this clone: This same CDR3 is encoded by further DNA sequences in the sample. The chain links TRBV19 to TRBJ1-2; TRBD1 matches 7 bases. Trimming cost V 5 bases and J 8 bases; bases outside gene matches: 2. The CDR3 covers 11 residues. Germline values: CDR1 LNHDA, CDR2 SQIVND (reference sequence). CDR3 in DNA: TGTGCCAGTAGTCTACAGGGGGGCTACACCTTC. Translating it yields CASSLQGGYTF.

J is TRBJ2-1 and V is TRBV6-5; D is possibly TRBD2 (5 bases). There are 14 residues in the CDR3. Per the germline V gene, CDR1 is MNHEY and CDR2 is SVGAGI. Deletions cut 8 bases from V and 6 bases from J, with 17 bases between. The CDR3 loop is CASAPKTLGNEQFF. The CDR3 DNA reads TGTGCCAGCGCTCCGAAAACACTAGGCAATGAGCAGTTCTTC.

The CDR3 sequence: CASNPGGETQYF. Written as DNA, the CDR3 is TGTGCCAGCAACCCTGGGGGGGAGACCCAGTACTTC. The gene calls are TRBV7-9 and TRBJ2-5; possibly TRBD2 for D (6 bases). The CDR3 spans 12 residues. Deletions cut 7 bases from V and 5 bases from J, with 11 bases between. Germline V lookup: CDR1 SEHNR, CDR2 FQNEAQ (reference sequence).

For this clone: Germline and junction disagree at one end, which may indicate a read error. The V gene is TRBV29-1, the J gene TRBJ2-5, with D tentatively TRBD1 (5 bases). CDR1 SQVTM and CDR2 ANQGSEA come from the germline V gene. This CDR3 region has 14 residues. As DNA, the CDR3 is TGCAGCGACAGAGGAATCAGGGTACAAGAGAGCCAGTACTTC. This codes for CSDRGIRVQESQYF.

This rearrangement joins TRBV27 to TRBJ2-1, with 7 nucleotides matching TRBD1. Germline V lookup: CDR1 MNHEY, CDR2 SMNVEV (reference sequence). This CDR3 region has 14 residues. Trimming at V came to 5 bases and at J to 6 bases, leaving 7 bases not matched to a gene. The CDR3, as DNA: TGTGCCAGCAGTGTAGGACAGGTATTCAATGAGCAGTTCTTC. Its protein is CASSVGQVFNEQFF.

V gene TRBV25-1 combines with J gene TRBJ1-4, with a weak D call TRBD1 (6 bases). The germline gives CDR1 MGHDK, CDR2 SYGVNS. The CDR3 extends over 12 amino acids. Trimming stripped 2 bases from V and 11 bases from J, with 9 bases between. The CDR3, as DNA: TGTGCCAGCAGTGAACAGGGGTGGAAACTGTTTTTT. Its translation: CASSEQGWKLFF.

This rearrangement joins TRBV7-2 to TRBJ2-7; tentative D call: TRBD2 (5 bases). Germline V gene data show CDR1 as SGHTA and CDR2 as FQGNSA. This CDR3 region has 14 residues. The V end lost 3 bases, the J end lost 2 bases, and 11 bases lay between the germline ends. The chain's CDR3 is CASSFAGPAYEQYF. CDR3 bases: TGTGCCAGCAGCTTTGCGGGCCCTGCCTACGAGCAGTACTTC.

This clone occurred once. The chain recombines TRBV13 with TRBJ1-4; 7 positions agree with TRBD1. This CDR3 is 15 amino acids long. V shed 3 bases and J 8 bases; nucleotides not matched to a gene: 9. In germline, CDR1 is PRHDT, CDR2 FYEKMQ (reference sequence). The DNA for the CDR3 is TGTGCCAGCAGCTTCCTCGACAGGGATGGGGAAAAACTGTTTTTT. Encoded protein: CASSFLDRDGEKLFF. The variable domain in full, with the rest retrieved from reference TRBV13 and TRBJ1-4, is AAGVIQSPRHLIKEKRETATLKCYPIPRHDTVYWYQQGPGQDPQFLISFYEKMQSDKGSIPDRFSAQQFSDYHSELNMSSLELGDSALYFCASSFLDRDGEKLFFGSGTQLSVL.

The rearrangement joins TRBV6-5 to TRBJ2-1; the D is unclear. Germline CDR1 MNHEY, CDR2 SVGAGI. V was trimmed by 2 bases and J by 0 bases, leaving 8 bases between them. CDR3 length: 15 residues. The chain's CDR3 is CASSYAPSSYNEQFF. The CDR3 DNA is TGTGCCAGCAGTTACGCACCGAGCTCCTACAATGAGCAGTTCTTC.